The clone carrying this TCR beta chain was seen more than once but under ten times. What it binds is not known. The data were taken from a study of beta chain features in type 1 diabetes. Study overall: Regarding age, gender and cell yields, patients proved similar to healthy donors. General study results and limits: Researchers reported that naive, central memory and Treg TCRB repertoires appeared more similar in patients than in healthy donors. Patients with Type 1 diabetes showed moderately but significantly shorter TCRB CDR3s in all four CD4+ subsets. In cDNA sequencing, cells with high TCR expression could be over-represented.

Every bit of the isolated RNA underwent reverse transcription, so sequencing read expressed TCRB transcripts. Generated by immunoSEQ multiplex PCR, the TCRdb table keeps only in-frame clones and is missing some. The sample carries roughly 170,000 clones, about 13% recorded once. CDR3 size: 12 residues. V lost 4 bases and J lost 9; bases outside the gene matches: 5. The germline V gene encodes CDR1 SGHDT and CDR2 YYEEEE. J is TRBJ2-5 and V is TRBV5-6; 8 bases are shared with TRBD2. The sequence was collected from a young woman in good health. The sequencing sample was made of central memory CD4+ T cells from blood. CDR3 DNA sequence: TGTGCCAGCAGCCCCGGGACTAGGGCCCAGTACTTC. It translates to CASSPGTRAQYF.